These 8 T cell receptor beta chains share one sample of origin, sequenced in a study of OX40 agonist ivuxolimab in advanced cancers. Sequencing was performed with immunoSEQ multiplex PCR; in TCRdb, only in-frame clones are kept and a portion is missing. The sample yields over 40,000 clones, around 87% seen once. The material sequenced was CD4+ or CD8+ T cells sorted from blood, taken in a trial of the OX40 agonist ivuxolimab. Source of these receptors: an adult with an advanced solid tumor such as melanoma, head and neck, liver or kidney cancer.

The V and J genes are TRBV10-2 and TRBJ2-7; D may correspond to TRBD1 or TRBD2 (5 bases each). Germline V lookup: CDR1 WSHSY, CDR2 SAAADI. The CDR3 consists of 15 residues. Trimming removed 3 bases at V and 3 bases at J, with 15 bases between. The CDR3 loop is CASSDHGRAGYEQYF. DNA for the CDR3: TGCGCCAGCAGTGATCACGGCAGGGCGGGCTACGAGCAGTACTTC.

The chain recombines TRBV6-6 with TRBJ1-5; unclear D gene. V lost 6 bases, J lost 2 bases, and 5 bases lay in between. This CDR3 contains 12 residues. Germline lookup yields CDR1 MNHNY and CDR2 SVGAGI (reference sequence). Here the CDR3 DNA reads TGTGCCAGCAGACAGCGCAATCAGCCCCAGCATTTT. The encoded protein is CASRQRNQPQHF.

The V call is TRBV6-1, the J call TRBJ1-2; possible D gene TRBD1, 6 bases. V was cut by 6 bases and J by 7 bases, with 21 bases left in between. The CDR3 is made up of 15 amino acids. Germline assignment: CDR1 MNHNS and CDR2 SASEGT. This CDR3 is CASSRGQRFVSGYTF. The CDR3 region has the DNA TGTGCCAGCAGCCGAGGACAGCGATTTGTCAGTGGCTACACCTTC.

This clone was counted a few times. Different DNA sequences within this sample yield the same CDR3. The chain combines TRBV7-2 with TRBJ2-7; the D gene could be TRBD1 or TRBD2 (5 bases each). Trimming took off 4 bases at V and 6 bases at J, with 10 bases between the two ends. Germline assignment: CDR1 SGHTA and CDR2 FQGNSA. The CDR3 runs to 12 residues. The CDR3 bases are TGTGCCAGCAGCTCGGGACGGGGCGAGCAGTACTTC. It codes for CASSSGRGEQYF.

The chain recombines TRBV4-3 with TRBJ2-7, with 11 bases aligning to TRBD2. Germline values: CDR1 LGHNA, CDR2 YSLEER. The CDR3 runs to 18 residues. The V and J ends lost 0 bases and 0 bases, in that order; junction bases with no gene match: 7. The DNA for the CDR3 is TGCGCCAGCAGCCAAGAATATTCCCTAGCGGGAGGCTCCTACGAGCAGTACTTC. Encoded protein: CASSQEYSLAGGSYEQYF.

This sequence joins TRBV7-8 and TRBJ1-4; D is unclear. V shed 4 bases and J shed 0 bases, with 12 bases lying between them. The CDR3 has 16 amino acids. The germline gives CDR1 SGHVS, CDR2 FQNEAQ. CDR3 in DNA: TGTGCCAGCAGCTCCTACTTTACTGCAACTAATGAAAAACTGTTTTTT. Amino acid sequence: CASSSYFTATNEKLFF.

The chain is built from TRBV5-3 and TRBJ2-7; no definite D call. TRBV5-3 is assigned to the ORF class and has an uncertain function. V was clipped by 2 bases and J by 0 bases, with 6 bases between them. This CDR3 comprises 13 residues. CDR3 loop: CARSFNVSYEQYF. The CDR3 coding sequence is TGTGCCAGAAGCTTTAACGTCTCCTACGAGCAGTACTTC.

The chain recombines TRBV6-5 with TRBJ1-2; D unclear. The V gene's germline CDR1 is MNHEY and CDR2 SVGAGI. This CDR3 spans 14 amino acids. Between the trimmed V and J ends, which lost 7 bases and 0 bases, there was a span of 12 bases. DNA for the CDR3: TGTGCCAGCAATCTGTATCAAGCTAACTATGGCTACACCTTC. This encodes CASNLYQANYGYTF.